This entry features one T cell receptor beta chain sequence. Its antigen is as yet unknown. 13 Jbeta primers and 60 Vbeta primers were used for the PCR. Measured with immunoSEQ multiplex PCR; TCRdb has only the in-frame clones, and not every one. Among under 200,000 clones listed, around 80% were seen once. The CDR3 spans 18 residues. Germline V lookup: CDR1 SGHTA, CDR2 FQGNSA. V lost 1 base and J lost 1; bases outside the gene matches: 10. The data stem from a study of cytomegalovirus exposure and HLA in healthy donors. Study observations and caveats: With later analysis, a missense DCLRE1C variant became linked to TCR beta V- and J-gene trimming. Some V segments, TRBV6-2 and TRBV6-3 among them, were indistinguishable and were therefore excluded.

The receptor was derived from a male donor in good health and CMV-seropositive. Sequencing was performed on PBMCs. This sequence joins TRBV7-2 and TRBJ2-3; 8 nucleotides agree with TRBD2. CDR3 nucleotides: TGTGCCAGCAGCTTAGAGGGGCGTAGCGGGACTCGCACAGATACGCAGTATTTT. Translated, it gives CASSLEGRSGTRTDTQYF. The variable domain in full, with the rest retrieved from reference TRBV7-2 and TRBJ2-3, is GAGVSQSPSNKVTEKGKDVELRCDPISGHTALYWYRQSLGQGLEFLIYFQGNSAPDKSGLPSDRFSAERTGGSVSTLTIQRTQQEDSAVYLCASSLEGRSGTRTDTQYFGPGTRLTVL.